This T cell receptor beta chain stems from a study of blood T cells in healthy people across ages (dated by TCRdb to the mid-2010s). In terms of the full investigation: In model experiments, template switching captured about one uniquely barcoded TCR beta cDNA molecule for every two T cells. Using deep sequencing normalized with unique cDNA molecular identifiers, the study measured how TCR beta repertoire diversity changes with age. The donors were split into four age groups: young (average about 16 years), middle-aged (more than 35), aged (over 55) and long-lived (about 82). Donors of different ages were randomly distributed across sequencing lanes to avoid experimental bias. Two additional independent replicas of 1 million unique cDNA reads from the same blood draw were analyzed for two donors (one aged 18 to 30 and one aged 80 or older).

The donors were under 40 Caucasian individuals from Russia, aged about 6 to 100 years, who were systemically healthy. Ten milliliters of peripheral blood were drawn from each donor into EDTA-treated Vacutainer tubes. Ficoll-Paque density-gradient centrifugation was used to isolate PBMCs, with at least 7 million obtained per sample. Trizol reagent was used to extract total RNA from PBMCs, with at least 5 micrograms per sample. For every donor, flow cytometry on a PBMC aliquot measured the percentage of naive CD45RAhigh/CD27high T cells. With respect to this clonotype: Its target antigen remains unknown. No quality values exist for individual bases; no much larger clone is one base distant.

The CDR3 holds 12 amino acids from the cysteine to the phenylalanine. Just the 36-base CDR3 DNA is kept, in frame starting at base 1. Deletion took 2 bases off V and 13 bases off J, with a span of 11 bases between the germline ends. Taken from the germline V gene, the CDR1 and CDR2 loops are MNHEY and SVGEGT. What the authors observed across the whole study: The long-lived group showed more naive CD4+ T cells, fewer expanded clones and increased TCR diversity than the aged group, suggesting age selection. Because donor CMV infection status was unknown, age-related changes in expanded clonotypes were potentially confounded. There was a strong correlation between observed TCR beta diversity and the percentage of naive T cells measured by flow cytometry. As age increased, observed TCR beta diversity per million T cells dropped in a roughly linear way, and a significant reduction was already evident by age 40. Bulk unsorted PBMC profiling prevented conclusive comparison of naive and antigen-experienced compartments. Estimates of total diversity from one million sequenced T cells were regarded as lower bounds and underestimates.

Libraries were constructed by 5' RACE. Sequencing used an Illumina HiSeq 2500. A second PCR of about 6 to 11 cycles was run with a J-beta primer mix and a sample-barcoded 5' primer. A unique molecular identifier was introduced onto each TCR beta cDNA molecule by a template-switch 5' adaptor carrying 12 random nucleotides. Each sample yielded at least 2.5 million CDR3-containing paired-end reads. First-strand cDNA synthesis was performed from all RNA using the Mint cDNA synthesis kit, with priming by a TRBC-specific oligonucleotide. Following uracil-DNA glycosylase treatment, a first 18-cycle PCR with universal primers M1SS and BC2_uni_R was performed on all cDNA. As for the original processing: For normalization, 1 million high-quality reads were randomly selected from each sample, with every read carrying a distinct molecular identifier. Instead of being binned into consensus sequences, reads that shared molecular identifiers were thrown out. MiTCR, with a Q25 quality threshold and the strictest error-elimination algorithm, was used for CDR3 identification, clonotype clustering and error correction. A nonparametric unseen species model with Euler transformation was used to estimate lower-bound total TCR beta diversity. TCRdb trimmed public reads at Q25 via fastp, called clones via MiXCR and kept in-frame beta chains. Each CDR3 protein gets just one entry, which takes the most common genes and DNA from the rows behind it. The V and J calls follow TCRdb's processing rather than the paper's. Here the sample has over 1,500,000 distinct CDR3 sequences; roughly 52% occur a single time. The top ten hold roughly 2% of the sample.

The receptor was derived from a woman aged 40 to 50 in good health. The sample taken for sequencing was blood. Recombination connected TRBV6-2 or TRBV6-3 to TRBJ1-4; the D gene identity is not certain. The CDR3 protein sequence reads: CASSYSGPRLFF. The bases read TGTGCCAGCAGTTACAGTGGGCCTCGACTGTTTTTT.